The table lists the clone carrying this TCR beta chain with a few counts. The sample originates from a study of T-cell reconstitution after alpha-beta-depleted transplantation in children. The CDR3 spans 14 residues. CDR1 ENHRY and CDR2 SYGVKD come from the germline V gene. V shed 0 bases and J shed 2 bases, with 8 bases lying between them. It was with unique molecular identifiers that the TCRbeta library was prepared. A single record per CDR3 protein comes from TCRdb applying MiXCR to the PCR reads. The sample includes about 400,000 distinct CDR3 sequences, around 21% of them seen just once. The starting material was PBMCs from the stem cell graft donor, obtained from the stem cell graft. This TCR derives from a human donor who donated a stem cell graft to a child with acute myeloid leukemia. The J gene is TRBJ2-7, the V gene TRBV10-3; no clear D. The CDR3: CAISESAKTYEQYF. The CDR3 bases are TGTGCCATCAGTGAGTCTGCTAAGACCTACGAGCAGTACTTC.